This T cell receptor (beta chain) was obtained from a study of radiotherapy plus CTLA-4 blockade in lung cancer. Across the study: Of the patients, about 17% showed objective responses and roughly 30% attained disease control. Overall study findings and caveats: Together with interferon-beta, which increased in serum after radiation, early dynamic changes in blood T cell clones were reportedly the best predictors of response.

CDR3 size: 16 residues. With 5 bases clipped from V and 2 bases from J, the junction kept 7 bases outside the gene matches. CDR1 KGHSH and CDR2 LQKENI come from the germline V gene. The repertoire was sequenced with immunoSEQ multiplex PCR; TCRdb's copy has only in-frame clones and lacks some. The sample shows about 80,000 clones, roughly 86% of them seen only once. Chemo-refractory metastatic non-small-cell lung cancer patients received focal radiation with ipilimumab CTLA-4 blockade. A word on this clone: Its target is unknown.

This sequence joins TRBV18 and TRBJ1-5; 9 positions agree with TRBD1. The source material was peripheral blood, sampled from a patient treated with radiotherapy plus ipilimumab. The sequence came from a human donor with non-small cell lung cancer who had stable disease on radiotherapy plus ipilimumab. The CDR3 coding sequence is TGTGCCAGCTCAACCGGGACAGGGTTAGGCAATCAGCCCCAGCATTTT. It translates to CASSTGTGLGNQPQHF.